This T cell receptor beta chain was observed in a study of blood T cells in healthy people across ages. Whole-study findings and limits: It was held that diversity estimates obtained from one million T cells represented underestimates. Leaving the PBMCs unsorted stopped any conclusive comparison of naive versus antigen-experienced cells.

Germline-derived CDR1 and CDR2 are ENHRY and SYGVKD. V dropped 4 bases and J dropped 7 bases, with 7 bases sitting between them. The CDR3 totals 11 residues. The second PCR ran roughly 6 to 11 cycles with a sample-barcoded 5' primer and J-beta primers. Using its own MiXCR run on the 5' RACE reads, TCRdb lists one record per CDR3 protein. The sample holds around 1,000,000 distinct CDR3 sequences; 20% to 25% are singletons and the top ten take about 0.69%. Remarks on this clonotype: The antigen remains undetermined.

The same sample was also studied in work on T cells of mothers and their children. From that second work: A few healthy Caucasian mothers, along with their six children, were the donors. Across the analysis, no persistent microchimeric T cell clones were detected.

V is TRBV10-3 and J is TRBJ1-1; no clear D gene. The sequenced sample consisted of blood. The sequence came from a girl aged 2 to 9 in good health. The CDR3: CAISGAREAFF. CDR3 coding DNA: TGTGCCATCAGTGGGGCCCGTGAAGCTTTCTTT.